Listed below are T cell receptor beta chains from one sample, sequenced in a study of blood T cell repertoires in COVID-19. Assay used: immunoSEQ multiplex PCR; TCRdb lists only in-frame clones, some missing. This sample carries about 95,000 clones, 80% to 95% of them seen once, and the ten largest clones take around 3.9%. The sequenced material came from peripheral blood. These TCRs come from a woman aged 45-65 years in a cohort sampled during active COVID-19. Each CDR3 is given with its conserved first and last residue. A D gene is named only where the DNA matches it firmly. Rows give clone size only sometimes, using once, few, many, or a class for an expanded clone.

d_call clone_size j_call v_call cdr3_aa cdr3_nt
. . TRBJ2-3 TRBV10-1 CASRAPQLQIPQYF TGCGCCAGCAGGGCTCCACAGTTACAGATACCGCAGTATTTT
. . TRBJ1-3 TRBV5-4 CASSLAHSGNTIYF TGTGCCAGCAGCCTGGCACACTCTGGAAACACCATATATTTT
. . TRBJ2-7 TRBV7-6 CASSLWGGGDEQYF TGTGCCAGCAGCTTATGGGGGGGCGGGGACGAGCAGTACTTC
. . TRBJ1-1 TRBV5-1 CASSLEGAGVATEAFF TGCGCCAGCAGCTTGGAAGGGGCAGGGGTCGCGACTGAAGCTTTCTTT
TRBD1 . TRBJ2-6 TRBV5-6 CASSSYRYDRDGANVLTF TGTGCCAGCAGCTCCTACCGCTACGACAGGGACGGGGCCAACGTCCTGACTTTC
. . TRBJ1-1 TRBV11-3 CASSPPRWGRSEAFF TGTGCCAGCAGCCCTCCCCGATGGGGCAGATCTGAAGCTTTCTTT
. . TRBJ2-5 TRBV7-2 CASSSKAGRETQYF TGTGCCAGCAGTTCGAAGGCAGGGCGGGAGACCCAGTACTTC
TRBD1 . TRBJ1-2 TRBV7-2 CASSTDRDPIYGYTF TGTGCCAGCAGCACCGACAGGGATCCTATCTATGGCTACACCTTC
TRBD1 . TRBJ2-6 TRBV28 CASSPDRAGANVLTF TGTGCCAGCAGTCCCGACAGGGCTGGGGCCAACGTCCTGACTTTC
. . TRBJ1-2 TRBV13 CASSLMGGGYTF TGTGCCAGCAGCCTTATGGGAGGCGGCTACACCTTC
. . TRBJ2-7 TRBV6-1 CASSEALLAGPYEQYF TGTGCCAGCAGTGAAGCGCTTCTGGCAGGGCCCTACGAGCAGTACTTC
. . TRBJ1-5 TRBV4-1 CASSQGRQVDQPQHF TGCGCCAGCAGCCAAGGGAGACAGGTTGATCAGCCCCAGCATTTT
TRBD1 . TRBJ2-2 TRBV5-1 CASSYLFGQGSSGELFF TGCGCCAGCAGCTATTTGTTCGGACAGGGAAGTTCCGGGGAGCTGTTTTTT
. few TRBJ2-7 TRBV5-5 CASSPRGQYEQYF TGTGCCAGCAGCCCCAGGGGTCAATACGAGCAGTACTTC
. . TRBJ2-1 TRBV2 CASGPSPALSTEQFF TGTGCCAGCGGGCCCTCCCCTGCTCTGAGCACTGAGCAGTTCTTC
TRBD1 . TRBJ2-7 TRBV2 CASRADRGLSYEQYF TGTGCCAGCAGGGCAGACAGGGGCCTCTCCTACGAGCAGTACTTC
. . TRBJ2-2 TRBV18 CASSPPYSLAGELFF TGTGCCAGCTCACCACCGTACAGTCTGGCCGGGGAGCTGTTTTTT
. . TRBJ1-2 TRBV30 CAWSSELLMGYTF TGTGCCTGGAGTAGCGAACTCCTCATGGGCTACACCTTC
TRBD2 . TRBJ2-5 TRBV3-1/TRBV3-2 CASSTGTRQETQYF TGTGCCAGCAGTACCGGGACTAGGCAAGAGACCCAGTACTTC
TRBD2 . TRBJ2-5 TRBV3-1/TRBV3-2 CASSSSGTSGETQYF TGTGCCAGCAGCTCCTCCGGGACTAGCGGAGAGACCCAGTACTTC
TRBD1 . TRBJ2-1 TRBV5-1 CASRGGTGISYNEQFF TGCGCCAGCAGGGGTGGGACAGGCATCTCCTACAATGAGCAGTTCTTC
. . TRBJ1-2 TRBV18 CASSPNTRGYTF TGTGCCAGCTCACCAAACACCCGAGGCTACACCTTC
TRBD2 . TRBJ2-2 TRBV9 CASSVGTSGYTGELFF TGTGCCAGCAGCGTAGGGACTAGCGGATACACCGGGGAGCTGTTTTTT
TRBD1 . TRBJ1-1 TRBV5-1 CASSYEKGQLSEAFF TGCGCCAGCAGCTACGAGAAGGGACAGCTTTCTGAAGCTTTCTTT
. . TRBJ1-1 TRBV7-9 CASSQGNTEAFF TGTGCCAGCAGTCAGGGGAACACTGAAGCTTTCTTT
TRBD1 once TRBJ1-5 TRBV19 CASSATGGDNQPQHF TGTGCCAGTAGTGCGACAGGGGGGGACAATCAGCCCCAGCATTTT
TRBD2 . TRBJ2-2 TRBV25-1 CASSRAGRATGELFF TGTGCCAGCAGTCGGGCCGGGAGGGCCACGGGGGAGCTGTTTTTT
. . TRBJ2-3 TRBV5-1 CASSPGVGATDTQCF TGCGCCAGCAGCCCCGGAGTTGGGGCCACAGATACGCAGTGTTTT
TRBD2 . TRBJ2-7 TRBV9 CASSGEAGGPILEQYF TGTGCCAGCAGCGGGGAAGCGGGAGGCCCCATCTTGGAGCAGTACTTC
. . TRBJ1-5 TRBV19 CASRYRVGSNQPQHF TGTGCCAGTAGGTACAGGGTGGGGAGCAATCAGCCCCAGCATTTT
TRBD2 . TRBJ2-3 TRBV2 CASSEFISGEVYTQYF TGTGCCAGCAGTGAATTTATTAGCGGGGAGGTATATACGCAGTATTTT
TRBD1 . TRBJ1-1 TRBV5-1 CASSQETGRSLLEAFF TGCGCCAGCAGCCAAGAGACAGGGCGCTCACTTTTGGAAGCTTTCTTT
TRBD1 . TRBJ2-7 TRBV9 CASSPDTGQFSFYEQYF TGTGCCAGCAGCCCCGACACGGGACAGTTCTCTTTCTACGAGCAGTACTTC
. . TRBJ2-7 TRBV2 CASSGTSYEQYF TGTGCCAGCAGTGGGACAAGCTACGAGCAGTACTTC
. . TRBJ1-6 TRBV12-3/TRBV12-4 CASSLGGSPLHF TGTGCCAGCAGTTTAGGGGGCTCACCCCTCCACTTT
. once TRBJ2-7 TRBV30 CAWREGARLDFSYEQYF TGTGCCTGGAGAGAGGGGGCCCGACTAGACTTCTCCTACGAGCAGTACTTC
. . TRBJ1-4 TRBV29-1 CSIVIDSNEKLFF TGCAGCATAGTCATTGACAGTAATGAAAAACTGTTTTTT
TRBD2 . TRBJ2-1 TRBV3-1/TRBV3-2 CASSLLTGTSGYNEQFF TGTGCCAGCAGCCTCCTCACTGGGACTAGCGGCTACAATGAGCAGTTCTTC
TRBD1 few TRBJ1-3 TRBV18 CASSQVSGTAYSGNTIYF TGTGCCAGCTCACAGGTATCCGGGACAGCTTACTCTGGAAACACCATATATTTT
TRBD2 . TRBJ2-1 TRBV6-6 CASSSSGTYNEQFF TGTGCCAGCAGTTCTAGCGGGACGTACAATGAGCAGTTCTTC
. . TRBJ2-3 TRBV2 CASSEEDGVADTQYF TGTGCCAGCAGTGAAGAAGACGGGGTCGCAGATACGCAGTATTTT
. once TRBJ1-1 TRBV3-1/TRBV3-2 CASSQINNEAFF TGTGCCAGCAGCCAAATCAACAATGAAGCTTTCTTT
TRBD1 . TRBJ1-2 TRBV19 CASRGRDRDTYGYTF TGTGCCAGTAGGGGTCGGGACAGGGATACCTATGGCTACACCTTC
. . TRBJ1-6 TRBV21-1 CASSKGGNRELFTLHF TGTGCCAGCAGCAAAGGAGGGAACAGGGAATTGTTCACCCTCCACTTT
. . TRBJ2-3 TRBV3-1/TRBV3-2 CASSQPSGTDTQYF TGTGCCAGCAGCCAGCCTAGCGGCACAGATACGCAGTATTTT
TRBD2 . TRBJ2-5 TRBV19 CASSPPLTTASGDQETQYF TGTGCCAGTAGTCCCCCCTTGACTACCGCTAGCGGAGACCAAGAGACCCAGTACTTC
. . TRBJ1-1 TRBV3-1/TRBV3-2 CASSQVAGYAFF TGTGCCAGCAGCCAAGTGGCAGGGTACGCTTTCTTT
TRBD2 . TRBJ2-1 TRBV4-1 CASSQEGLAGYNEQFF TGCGCCAGCAGCCAAGAAGGGCTAGCGGGATACAATGAGCAGTTCTTC
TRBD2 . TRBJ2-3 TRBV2 CASSSGRALDTQYF TGTGCCAGCAGCAGCGGGAGGGCTTTAGATACGCAGTATTTT
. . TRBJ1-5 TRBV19 CASRPLFSNQPQHF TGTGCCAGTCGCCCACTTTTTAGCAATCAGCCCCAGCATTTT
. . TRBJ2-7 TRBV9 CASSQDNYEQYF TGTGCCAGCAGCCAGGACAACTACGAGCAGTACTTC
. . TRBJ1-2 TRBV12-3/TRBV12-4 CASSSGYGYTF TGTGCCAGCAGTTCGGGGTATGGCTACACCTTC
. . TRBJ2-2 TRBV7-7 CASSLTQGPEEELFF TGTGCTAGCAGCCTAACGCAGGGGCCAGAAGAGGAGCTGTTTTTT
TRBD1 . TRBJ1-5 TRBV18 CASSPTGGTQPQHF TGTGCCAGCTCTCCGACAGGGGGCACTCAGCCCCAGCATTTT
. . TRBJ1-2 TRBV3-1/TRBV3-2 CASSQASGASGGYTF TGTGCCAGCAGCCAAGCCTCGGGAGCTTCCGGTGGCTACACCTTC
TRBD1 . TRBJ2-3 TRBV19 CASSFRQGVGTDTQYF TGTGCCAGTAGTTTTCGACAGGGAGTGGGCACAGATACGCAGTATTTT